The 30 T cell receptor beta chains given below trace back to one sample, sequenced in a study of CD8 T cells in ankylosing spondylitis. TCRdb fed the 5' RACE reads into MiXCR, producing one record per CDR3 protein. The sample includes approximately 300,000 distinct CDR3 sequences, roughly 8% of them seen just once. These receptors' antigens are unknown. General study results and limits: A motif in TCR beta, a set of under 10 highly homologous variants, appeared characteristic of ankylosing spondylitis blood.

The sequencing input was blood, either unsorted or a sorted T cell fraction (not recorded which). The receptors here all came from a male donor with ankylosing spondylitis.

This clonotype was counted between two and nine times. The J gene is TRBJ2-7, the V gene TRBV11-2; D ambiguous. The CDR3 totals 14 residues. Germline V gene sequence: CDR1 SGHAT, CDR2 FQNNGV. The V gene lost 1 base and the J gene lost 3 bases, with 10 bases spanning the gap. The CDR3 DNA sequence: TGTGCCAGCAGCTTAGGCGGTGCGTTCTACGAGCAGTACTTC. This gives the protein CASSLGGAFYEQYF.

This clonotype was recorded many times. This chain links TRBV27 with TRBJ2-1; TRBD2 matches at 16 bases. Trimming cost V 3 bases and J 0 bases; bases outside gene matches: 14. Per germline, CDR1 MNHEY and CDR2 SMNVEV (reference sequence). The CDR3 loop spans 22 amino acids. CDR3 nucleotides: TGTGCCAGCAGTTTGAGGGCTGGTTTTGGGACTAGCGGGAGGGGCTCCTACAATGAGCAGTTCTTC. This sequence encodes CASSLRAGFGTSGRGSYNEQFF.

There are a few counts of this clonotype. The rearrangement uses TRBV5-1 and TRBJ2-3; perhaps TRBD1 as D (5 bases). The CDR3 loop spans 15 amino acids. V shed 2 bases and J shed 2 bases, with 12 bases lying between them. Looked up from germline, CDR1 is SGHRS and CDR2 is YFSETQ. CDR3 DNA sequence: TGCGCCAGCAGCTTTGGGGCAGACCACACAGATACGCAGTATTTT. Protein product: CASSFGADHTDTQYF.

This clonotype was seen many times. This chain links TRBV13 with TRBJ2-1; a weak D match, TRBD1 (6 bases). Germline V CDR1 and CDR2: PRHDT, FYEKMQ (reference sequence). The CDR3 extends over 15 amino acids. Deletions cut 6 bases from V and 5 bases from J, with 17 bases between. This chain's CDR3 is CASSPAGTHNNEQFF. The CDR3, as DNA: TGTGCCAGCAGTCCTGCCGGGACACACAACAATGAGCAGTTCTTC.

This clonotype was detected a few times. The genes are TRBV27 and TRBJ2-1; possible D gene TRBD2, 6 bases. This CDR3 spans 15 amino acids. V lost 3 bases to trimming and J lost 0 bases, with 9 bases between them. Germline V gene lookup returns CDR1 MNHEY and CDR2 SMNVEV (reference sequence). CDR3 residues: CASSFRDFSYNEQFF. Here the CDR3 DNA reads TGTGCCAGCAGTTTTCGGGACTTCTCCTACAATGAGCAGTTCTTC.

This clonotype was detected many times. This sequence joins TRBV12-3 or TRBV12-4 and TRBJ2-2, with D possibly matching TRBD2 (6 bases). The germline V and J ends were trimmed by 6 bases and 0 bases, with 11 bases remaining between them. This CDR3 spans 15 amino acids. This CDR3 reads CASRNRDSNTGELFF. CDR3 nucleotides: TGTGCCAGCAGAAACCGGGACTCGAACACCGGGGAGCTGTTTTTT.

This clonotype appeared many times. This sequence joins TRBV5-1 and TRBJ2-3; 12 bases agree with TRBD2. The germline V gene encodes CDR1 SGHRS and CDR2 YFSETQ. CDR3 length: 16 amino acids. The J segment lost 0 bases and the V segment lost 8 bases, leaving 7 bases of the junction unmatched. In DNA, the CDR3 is TGCGCCAGTGAACAGACTAGCGGGAGTAGCACAGATACGCAGTATTTT. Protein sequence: CASEQTSGSSTDTQYF. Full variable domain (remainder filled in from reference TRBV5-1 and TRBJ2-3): KAGVTQTPRYLIKTRGQQVTLSCSPISGHRSVSWYQQTPGQGLQFLFEYFSETQRNKGNFPGRFSGRQFSNSRSEMNVSTLELGDSALYLCASEQTSGSSTDTQYFGPGTRLTVL.

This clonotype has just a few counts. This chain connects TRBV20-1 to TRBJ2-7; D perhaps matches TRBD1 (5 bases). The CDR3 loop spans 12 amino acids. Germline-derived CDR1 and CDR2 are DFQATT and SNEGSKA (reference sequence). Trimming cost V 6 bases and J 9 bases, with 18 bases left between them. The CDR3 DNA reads TGCAGTGCCGAGCTTGGGGCGCTTGGGCAGTACTTC. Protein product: CSAELGALGQYF.

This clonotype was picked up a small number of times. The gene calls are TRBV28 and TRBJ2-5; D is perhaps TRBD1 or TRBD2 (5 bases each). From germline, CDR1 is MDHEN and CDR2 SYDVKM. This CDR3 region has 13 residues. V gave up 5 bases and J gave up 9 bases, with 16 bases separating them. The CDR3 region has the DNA TGTGCCAGCAGTAGGCCCCCCGTGGGGGCCCAGTACTTC. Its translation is CASSRPPVGAQYF. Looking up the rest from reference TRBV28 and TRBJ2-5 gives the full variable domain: DVKVTQSSRYLVKRTGEKVFLECVQDMDHENMFWYRQDPGLGLRLIYFSYDVKMKEKGDIPEGYSVSREKKERFSLILESASTNQTSMYLCASSRPPVGAQYFGPGTRLLVL.

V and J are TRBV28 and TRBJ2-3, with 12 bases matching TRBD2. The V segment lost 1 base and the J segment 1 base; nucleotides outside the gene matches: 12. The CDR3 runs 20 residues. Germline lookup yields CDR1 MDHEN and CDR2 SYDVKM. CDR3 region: CASSLYAGGTSGRRTDTQYF. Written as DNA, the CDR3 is TGTGCCAGCAGTTTATATGCGGGTGGGACTAGCGGGCGCCGCACAGATACGCAGTATTTT.

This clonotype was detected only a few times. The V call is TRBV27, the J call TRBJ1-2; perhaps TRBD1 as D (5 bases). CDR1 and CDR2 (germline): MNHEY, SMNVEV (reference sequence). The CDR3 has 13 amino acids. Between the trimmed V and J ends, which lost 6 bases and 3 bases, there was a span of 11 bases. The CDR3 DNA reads TGTGCCAGCAGCCTAGGGACTTACTATGGCTACACCTTC. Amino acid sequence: CASSLGTYYGYTF.

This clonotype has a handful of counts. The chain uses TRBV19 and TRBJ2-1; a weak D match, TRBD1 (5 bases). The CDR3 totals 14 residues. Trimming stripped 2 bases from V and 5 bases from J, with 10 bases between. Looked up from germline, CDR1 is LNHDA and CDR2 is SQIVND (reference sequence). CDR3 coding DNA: TGTGCCAGTAGTATACAGGGCTTCAACAATGAGCAGTTCTTC. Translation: CASSIQGFNNEQFF.

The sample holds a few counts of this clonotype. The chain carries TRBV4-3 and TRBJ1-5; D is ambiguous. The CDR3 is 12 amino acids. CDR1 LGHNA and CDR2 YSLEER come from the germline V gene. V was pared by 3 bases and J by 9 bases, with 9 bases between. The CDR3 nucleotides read TGCGCCAGCAGCCAGGGATCGGGGCCCCAGCATTTT. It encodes CASSQGSGPQHF.

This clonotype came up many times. CDR3 bases: TGCGCCAGCAGCTTGGGCCGGGGGCTTTCCTACGAGCAGTACTTC. Its translation is CASSLGRGLSYEQYF. The J gene is TRBJ2-7, the V gene TRBV5-1; D may be TRBD1 or TRBD2 (6 bases each). Germline V gives CDR1 SGHRS, CDR2 YFSETQ. Trimming pared 0 bases from V and 1 base from J, leaving 11 bases between. The CDR3 has 15 amino acids.

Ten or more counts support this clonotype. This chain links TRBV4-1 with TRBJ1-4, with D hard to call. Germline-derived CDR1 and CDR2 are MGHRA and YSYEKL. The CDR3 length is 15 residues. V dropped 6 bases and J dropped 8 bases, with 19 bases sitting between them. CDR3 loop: CASREATTTEEKLFF. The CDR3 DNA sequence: TGCGCCAGCAGGGAGGCGACCACAACAGAAGAAAAACTGTTTTTT.

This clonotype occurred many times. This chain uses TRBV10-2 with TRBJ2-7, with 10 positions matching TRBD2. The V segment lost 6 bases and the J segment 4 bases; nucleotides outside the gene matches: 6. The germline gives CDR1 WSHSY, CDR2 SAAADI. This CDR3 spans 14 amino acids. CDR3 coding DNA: TGCGCCAGCAGCTCGGGACTAGCGTATTACGAGCAGTACTTC. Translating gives CASSSGLAYYEQYF.

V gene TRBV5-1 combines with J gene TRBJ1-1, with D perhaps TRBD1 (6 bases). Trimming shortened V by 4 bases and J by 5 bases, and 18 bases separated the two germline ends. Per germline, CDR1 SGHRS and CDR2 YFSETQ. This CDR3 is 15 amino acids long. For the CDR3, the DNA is TGCGCCAGCAGCGCAGCCTGGGGGGGGGCTACTGAAGCTTTCTTT. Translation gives CASSAAWGGATEAFF.

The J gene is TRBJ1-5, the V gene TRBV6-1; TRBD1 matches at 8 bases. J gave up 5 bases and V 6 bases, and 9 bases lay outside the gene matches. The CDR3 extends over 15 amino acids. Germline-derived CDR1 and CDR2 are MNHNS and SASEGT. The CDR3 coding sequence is TGTGCCAGCAGGCCTTTTGGACAGGGTTATCAGCCCCAGCATTTT. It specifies CASRPFGQGYQPQHF.

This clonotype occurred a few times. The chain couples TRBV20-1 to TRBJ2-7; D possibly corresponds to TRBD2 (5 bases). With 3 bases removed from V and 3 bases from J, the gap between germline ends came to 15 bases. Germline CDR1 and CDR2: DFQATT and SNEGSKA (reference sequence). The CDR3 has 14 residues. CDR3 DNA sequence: TGCAGTGCTAGTAAGTCGGAGGCGTTCTACGAGCAGTACTTC. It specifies CSASKSEAFYEQYF.

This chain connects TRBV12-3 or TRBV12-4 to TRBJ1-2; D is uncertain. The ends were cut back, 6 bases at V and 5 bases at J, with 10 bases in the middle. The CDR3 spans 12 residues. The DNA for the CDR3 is TGTGCCAGCAGGTCTCTGGGATATGGCTACACCTTC. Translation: CASRSLGYGYTF.

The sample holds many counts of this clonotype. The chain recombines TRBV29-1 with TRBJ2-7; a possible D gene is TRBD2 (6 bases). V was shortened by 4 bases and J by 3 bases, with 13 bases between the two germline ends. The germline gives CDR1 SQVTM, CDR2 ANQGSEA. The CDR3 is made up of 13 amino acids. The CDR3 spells CSVGGEALYEQYF. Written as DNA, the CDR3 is TGCAGCGTTGGGGGGGAGGCACTCTACGAGCAGTACTTC.

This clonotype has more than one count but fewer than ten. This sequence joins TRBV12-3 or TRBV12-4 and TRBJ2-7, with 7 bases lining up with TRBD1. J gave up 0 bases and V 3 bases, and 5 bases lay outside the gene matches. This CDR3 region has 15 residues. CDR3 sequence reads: CASSFATGSSYEQYF. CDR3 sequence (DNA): TGTGCCAGCAGTTTCGCGACAGGGAGCTCCTACGAGCAGTACTTC.

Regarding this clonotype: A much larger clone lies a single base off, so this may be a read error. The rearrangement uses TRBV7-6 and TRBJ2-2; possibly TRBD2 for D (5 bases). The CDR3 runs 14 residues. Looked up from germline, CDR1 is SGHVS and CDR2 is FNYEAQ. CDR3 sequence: CASSWAHSTGELIF. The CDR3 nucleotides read TGTGCCAGCAGCTGGGCACATAGTACCGGGGAGCTGATTTTT.

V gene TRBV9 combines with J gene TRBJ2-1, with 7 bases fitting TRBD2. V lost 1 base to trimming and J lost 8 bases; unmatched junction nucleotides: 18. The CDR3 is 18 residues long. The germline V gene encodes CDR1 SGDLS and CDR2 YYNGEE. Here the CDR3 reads CASSVRASGGAGGYEQFF. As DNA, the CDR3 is TGTGCCAGCAGCGTACGGGCTAGCGGCGGAGCCGGGGGTTATGAGCAGTTCTTC.

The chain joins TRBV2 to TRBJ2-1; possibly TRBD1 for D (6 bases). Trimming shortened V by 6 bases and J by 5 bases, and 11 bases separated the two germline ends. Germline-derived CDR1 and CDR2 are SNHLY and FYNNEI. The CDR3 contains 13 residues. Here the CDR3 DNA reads TGTGCCAGCAGGGATGACAGGCACAATGAGCAGTTCTTC. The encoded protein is CASRDDRHNEQFF.

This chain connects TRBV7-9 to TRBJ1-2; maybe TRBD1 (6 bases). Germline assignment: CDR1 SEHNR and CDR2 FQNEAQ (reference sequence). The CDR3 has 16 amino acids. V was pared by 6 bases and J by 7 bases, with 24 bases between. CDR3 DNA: TGTGCCAGCAGTTTTTTATCCGGTCGGGGGGCGCCTGGCTACACCTTC. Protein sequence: CASSFLSGRGAPGYTF.

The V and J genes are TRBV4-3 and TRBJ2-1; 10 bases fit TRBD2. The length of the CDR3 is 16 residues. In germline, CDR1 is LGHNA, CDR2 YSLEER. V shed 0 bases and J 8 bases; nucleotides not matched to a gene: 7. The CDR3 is CASSQDLASGSYEQFF. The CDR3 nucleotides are TGCGCCAGCAGCCAAGACCTGGCTAGCGGGAGTTATGAGCAGTTCTTC.

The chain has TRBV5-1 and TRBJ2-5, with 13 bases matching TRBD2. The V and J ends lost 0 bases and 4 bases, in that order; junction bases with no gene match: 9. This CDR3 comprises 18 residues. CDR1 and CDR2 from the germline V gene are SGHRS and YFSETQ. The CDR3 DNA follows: TGCGCCAGCAGCTTGGCCGGGCAGGGACTAGCGGGGCGAGAGACCCAGTACTTC. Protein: CASSLAGQGLAGRETQYF.

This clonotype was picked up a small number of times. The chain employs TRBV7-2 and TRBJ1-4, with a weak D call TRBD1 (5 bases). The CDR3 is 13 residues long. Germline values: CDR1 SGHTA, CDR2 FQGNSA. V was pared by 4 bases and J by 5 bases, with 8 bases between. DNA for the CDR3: TGTGCCAGCAGCTCGGGACCGAATGAAAAACTGTTTTTT. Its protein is CASSSGPNEKLFF.

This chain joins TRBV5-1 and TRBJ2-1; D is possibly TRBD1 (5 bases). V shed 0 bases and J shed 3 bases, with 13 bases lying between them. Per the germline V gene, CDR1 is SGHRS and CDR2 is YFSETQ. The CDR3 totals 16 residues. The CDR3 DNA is TGCGCCAGCAGCTTGGATGTAGGGGCCCTCTACAATGAGCAGTTCTTC. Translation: CASSLDVGALYNEQFF.